The present TCR beta chain was sequenced within a study of blood T cell repertoires in COVID-19. Study-wide context: From the United States, Italy and Spain came samples of acute and convalescent COVID-19. T cells, B-cell-depleted T cells, or PBMCs supplied cDNA or gDNA.

Per the original data handling: Amplification with reference gene primers provided the estimates of nucleated cell counts. Measured with immunoSEQ multiplex PCR; TCRdb has only the in-frame clones, and not every one. D and trimming come from the DNA, and the V and J calls and clone size come from that table. The sample contains about 270,000 clones, 85% of which appear only once. Per germline, CDR1 SEHNR and CDR2 FQNEAQ (reference sequence). J gave up 4 bases and V 5 bases, and 4 bases lay outside the gene matches. There are 13 residues in the CDR3. The clonotype comes from a woman aged 45-65 years with active or convalescent COVID-19. The rearrangement uses TRBV7-9 and TRBJ1-1; 7 bases map to TRBD1. Sequencing used peripheral blood. The CDR3 nucleotides read TGTGCCAGCAGCACCCAGGGGGGCACTGAAGCTTTCTTT. This codes for CASSTQGGTEAFF.